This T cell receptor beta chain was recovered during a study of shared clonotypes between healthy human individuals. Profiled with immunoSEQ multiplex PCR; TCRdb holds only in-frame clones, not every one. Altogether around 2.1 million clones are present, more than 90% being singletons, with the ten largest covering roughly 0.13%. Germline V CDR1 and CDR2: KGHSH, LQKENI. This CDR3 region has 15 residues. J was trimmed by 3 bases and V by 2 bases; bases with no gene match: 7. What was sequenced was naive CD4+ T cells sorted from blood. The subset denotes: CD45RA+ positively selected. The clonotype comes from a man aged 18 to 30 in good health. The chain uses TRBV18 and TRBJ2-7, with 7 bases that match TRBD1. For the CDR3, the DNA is TGTGCCAGCTCACCAGGGAACAGGGGAGACTACGAGCAGTACTTC. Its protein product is CASSPGNRGDYEQYF.